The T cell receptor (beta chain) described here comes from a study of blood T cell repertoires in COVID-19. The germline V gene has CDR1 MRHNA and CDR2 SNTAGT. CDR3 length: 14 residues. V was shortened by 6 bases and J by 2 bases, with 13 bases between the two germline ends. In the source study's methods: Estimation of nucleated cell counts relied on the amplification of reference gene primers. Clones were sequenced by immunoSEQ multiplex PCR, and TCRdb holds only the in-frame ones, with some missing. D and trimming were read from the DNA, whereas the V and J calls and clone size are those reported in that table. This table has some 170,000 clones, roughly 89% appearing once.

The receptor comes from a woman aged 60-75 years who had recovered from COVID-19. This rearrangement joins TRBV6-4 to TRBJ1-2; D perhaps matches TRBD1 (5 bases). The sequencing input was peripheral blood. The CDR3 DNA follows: TGTGCCAGCAGGGAGGGGTCGTCCAACTATGGCTACACCTTC. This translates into CASREGSSNYGYTF.